Presented here are 2 T cell receptor beta chains from one specimen sequenced in a study of blood T cell repertoires in COVID-19. Measured with immunoSEQ multiplex PCR; TCRdb has only the in-frame clones, and not every one. The sample contains around 180,000 clones, 80% to 90% of which appear only once. Sequencing used peripheral blood. Source of these receptors: a man aged 60-69 years with acute or convalescent COVID-19.

This chain connects TRBV28 to TRBJ2-2; 9 positions agree with TRBD2. CDR3 length equals 15 residues. Germline loops: CDR1 MDHEN, CDR2 SYDVKM. V lost 8 bases and J lost 0; bases outside the gene matches: 4. CDR3: CASRAGGPNTGELFF. Written as DNA, the CDR3 is TGTGCCAGCCGGGCGGGAGGGCCGAACACCGGGGAGCTGTTTTTT.

CDR3: CASSVDLGELFF. In DNA form, the CDR3 reads TGTGCCAGCAGCGTAGATCTCGGGGAGCTGTTTTTT. The chain is built from TRBV9 and TRBJ2-2, with D unresolved. The CDR3 has 12 amino acids. The germline CDR1 and CDR2 sequences are SGDLS and YYNGEE. V dropped 0 bases and J dropped 7 bases, with 4 bases sitting between them.